This TCR beta chain appears in the sequencing data of a study of cytomegalovirus exposure and HLA in healthy donors. At the level of the study: In a previous analysis, 95 million to 130 million unique TCR beta sequences were found from 150 million to 200 million T cells. Among several hundred genotyped donors, more than 65% fell in the Caucasian-associated ancestry cluster.

60 Vbeta and 13 Jbeta primers were used in PCR. The protocol was immunoSEQ multiplex PCR, while the TCRdb copy is restricted to in-frame clones and leaves out a portion. The sample holds approximately 100,000 clones, 74% seen once. Germline CDR1 LGHNA, CDR2 YNFKEQ. The V segment lost 4 bases and the J segment 1 base; nucleotides outside the gene matches: 5. The CDR3 spans 17 residues. Study-level points and caveats: Links to common viral pathogens appeared, in a later analysis, for several of the most significant clusters. Later examination showed HLA-associated TCR beta chains had greater clonal expansion than equally common others.

To note about this clone: The antigen is unknown.

This chain connects TRBV4-2 to TRBJ2-7, with TRBD2 identical over 15 bases. The specimen was PBMCs. This clonotype originated in a human donor in good health. The CDR3 region has the DNA TGTGCCAGCAGCCCCGGGACTAGCGGGAGGTATTCCTACGAGCAGTACTTC. Translated: CASSPGTSGRYSYEQYF.